One and the same sample provided the 7 T cell receptor beta chains below, sequenced in a study of CD8 T cells in ankylosing spondylitis. MiXCR, applied by TCRdb to the 5' RACE reads, yields one record per CDR3 protein. The data contain about 250,000 distinct CDR3 sequences, roughly 32% of them singletons. The sequencing input was blood, either unsorted or a sorted T cell fraction (not recorded which). These receptors came from a male donor with ankylosing spondylitis or in good health (not recorded which).

V is TRBV10-3 and J is TRBJ2-7, with D possibly TRBD1 on 6 matching bases. Per the germline V gene, CDR1 is ENHRY and CDR2 is SYGVKD. V was cut by 10 bases and J by 3 bases, with 10 bases left in between. CDR3 length equals 11 residues. The CDR3, as DNA: TGTGCCACCACAGGGAGCTACGAGCAGTACTTC. This gives the protein CATTGSYEQYF.

The V and J genes are TRBV4-1 and TRBJ2-7, with D perhaps assigned TRBD1 or TRBD2 (5 bases each). V lost 1 base and J lost 1, with 8 bases in between. The CDR3 length is 14 residues. Germline values: CDR1 MGHRA, CDR2 YSYEKL. CDR3 sequence (DNA): TGCGCCAGCAGCCAAGGGGACGAATCCTACGAGCAGTACTTC. Amino acid sequence: CASSQGDESYEQYF.

Only one count was recorded for this clonotype. The V gene is TRBV9, the J gene TRBJ2-3, with D uncertain. The CDR3 is 14 amino acids. Trimming removed 3 bases from V and 5 bases from J, with 13 bases in between. The V gene's germline CDR1 is SGDLS and CDR2 YYNGEE. The CDR3 sequence is CASSAELGIDTQYF. In DNA, the CDR3 is TGTGCCAGCAGCGCCGAGTTGGGCATAGATACGCAGTATTTT.

This clonotype has a count of ten or more. The chain carries TRBV20-1 and TRBJ2-2; tentatively, D is TRBD2 (6 bases). Germline V CDR1 and CDR2: DFQATT, SNEGSKA (reference sequence). V dropped 5 bases and J dropped 3 bases, with 13 bases sitting between them. The CDR3 extends over 14 amino acids. The CDR3 here is CSAPHSGYTGELFF. The CDR3 DNA follows: TGCAGTGCTCCCCATAGCGGATACACCGGGGAGCTGTTTTTT.

The J gene is TRBJ2-2, the V gene TRBV9; possible D gene TRBD2, 6 bases. Germline V lookup: CDR1 SGDLS, CDR2 YYNGEE. The germline V and J ends were trimmed by 7 bases and 0 bases, with 13 bases remaining between them. CDR3 length: 15 residues. Here the CDR3 reads CASGLAGSNTGELFF. In DNA form, the CDR3 reads TGTGCCAGCGGGCTTGCGGGGTCGAACACCGGGGAGCTGTTTTTT.

The chain carries TRBV5-1 and TRBJ2-3; 8 bases are a match to TRBD1. Trimming at V came to 0 bases and at J to 9 bases, leaving 9 bases not matched to a gene. The CDR3 runs 15 residues. From germline, CDR1 is SGHRS and CDR2 YFSETQ. CDR3 sequence (DNA): TGCGCCAGCAGCTTGGCCGGGACAGGCTCGGAAACGCAGTATTTT. Its translation is CASSLAGTGSETQYF.

This clonotype showed up just a few times. This rearrangement joins TRBV12-3 or TRBV12-4 to TRBJ2-1; 8 bases are a match to TRBD1. V was clipped by 7 bases and J by 6 bases; unmatched bases: 2. The CDR3 has 12 residues. For the CDR3, the DNA is TGTGCCAGCACGACAGGGGTCAATGAGCAGTTCTTC. Amino acid sequence: CASTTGVNEQFF.